What follows are 23 T cell receptor beta chains derived from one specimen sequenced in a study of blood T cell repertoires in COVID-19. TCRdb keeps only in-frame clones here, not all; method: immunoSEQ multiplex PCR. Counted here are about 380,000 clones, roughly 86% occurring once; the ten biggest clones make up 1% to 1.5%. The specimen was PBMCs or T cells enriched from blood (not recorded which). The receptors were sampled from a young man who had recovered from COVID-19.

This chain links TRBV18 with TRBJ1-6; 12 bases fit TRBD1. The germline V gene has CDR1 KGHSH and CDR2 LQKENI. This CDR3 comprises 18 residues. The V gene end was trimmed by 3 bases and the J gene end by 6 bases; junction bases not matched to a gene: 9. CDR3 sequence (DNA): TGTGCCAGCTCACCGCCGGCGGGACAGGGGGCGATTAATTCACCCCTCCACTTT. It translates to CASSPPAGQGAINSPLHF.

This chain joins TRBV30 and TRBJ2-7; 10 nucleotides align to TRBD2. The germline CDR1 and CDR2 sequences are GTSNPN and SVGIG (reference sequence). This CDR3 has 14 amino acids. The V gene end was trimmed by 0 bases and the J gene end by 6 bases; junction bases not matched to a gene: 5. CDR3 coding DNA: TGTGCCTGGAGTGTTAGCGGGGGGACAGGCGAGCAGTACTTC. Translation: CAWSVSGGTGEQYF.

The J gene is TRBJ2-5, the V gene TRBV5-5; 11 nucleotides line up with TRBD2. CDR1 is SGHKS, CDR2 YYEKEE, per germline (reference sequence). Trimming cost V 4 bases and J 2 bases; bases outside gene matches: 10. The CDR3 has 17 residues. The CDR3 loop reads CASSPGTSGGRQETQYF. The CDR3 DNA follows: TGTGCCAGCAGCCCCGGGACTAGCGGAGGTCGGCAAGAGACCCAGTACTTC.

V is TRBV6-2 or TRBV6-3 and J is TRBJ2-7; TRBD1 is a possible D gene (5 bases). The CDR3 has 12 residues. Germline V lookup: CDR1 MNHEY, CDR2 SVGEGT. Between the trimmed V and J ends, which lost 2 bases and 7 bases, there was a span of 9 bases. CDR3 in amino acids: CASSYQGWEQYF. CDR3 bases: TGTGCCAGCAGTTACCAGGGTTGGGAGCAGTACTTC.

This clone was observed a handful of times. This rearrangement joins TRBV30 to TRBJ1-3, with D possibly TRBD1 on 6 matching bases. The V and J ends lost 6 bases and 3 bases respectively, with 15 bases between them. CDR1 and CDR2 (germline): GTSNPN, SVGIG (reference sequence). This CDR3 contains 14 residues. The CDR3 loop is CACPRGGGGNTIYF. For the CDR3, the DNA is TGTGCCTGCCCTCGGGGGGGCGGTGGAAACACCATATATTTT.

The CDR3: CATETGVRTTEAFF. Written as DNA, the CDR3 is TGTGCCACTGAGACAGGGGTTCGGACCACTGAAGCTTTCTTT. The rearrangement links TRBV6-5 to TRBJ1-1; 8 bases are shared with TRBD1. CDR1 is MNHEY and CDR2 is SVGAGI in the germline V gene. This CDR3 spans 14 amino acids. Trimming at V came to 10 bases and at J to 4 bases, leaving 11 bases not matched to a gene.

For this clone: A read error may explain this, as a much larger clone is one base away. The rearrangement joins TRBV3-1 (or the pseudogene TRBV3-2) to TRBJ1-2; 7 bases align to TRBD1. This CDR3 has 13 amino acids. Germline-derived CDR1 and CDR2 are LGHDT and YNNKEL (reference sequence). J lost 4 bases, V lost 4 bases, and 3 bases had no gene match. The CDR3 DNA follows: TGTGCCAGCAGCCGGGACAGCTCCTATGGCTACACCTTC. Amino acid sequence: CASSRDSSYGYTF.

This sequence joins TRBV7-9 and TRBJ1-2; D not resolved. This CDR3 has 15 residues. The germline V gene has CDR1 SEHNR and CDR2 FQNEAQ (reference sequence). V lost 2 bases, J lost 2 bases, and 12 bases lay in between. CDR3 loop: CASSLPLRRNYGYTF. The CDR3, as DNA: TGTGCCAGCAGCTTACCGCTTCGGCGGAACTATGGCTACACCTTC.

This chain uses TRBV7-8 with TRBJ2-7, with 7 positions matching TRBD1. The germline V gene has CDR1 SGHVS and CDR2 FQNEAQ. The length of the CDR3 is 15 residues. After removal of 2 bases from V and 0 bases from J, the junction contained 4 bases not matched to a gene. CDR3 in amino acids: CASSLLGGPSYEQYF. The DNA of the CDR3 is TGTGCCAGCAGCTTATTAGGGGGCCCCTCCTACGAGCAGTACTTC.

Concerning this clone itself: This sample includes further DNA sequences coding for the same CDR3. V is TRBV6-2 or TRBV6-3 and J is TRBJ2-6, with D perhaps TRBD2 (6 bases). The CDR3 runs 15 residues. The germline gives CDR1 MNHEY, CDR2 SVGEGT. V was clipped by 4 bases and J by 0 bases, with 7 bases between them. DNA of the CDR3: TGTGCCAGCAGTTCAGCGGGCTCTGGGGCCAACGTCCTGACTTTC. Translation gives CASSSAGSGANVLTF.

In this sample, this clone turned up a few times. At one end the junction does not follow the germline gene, possibly because of a read error. This chain joins TRBV15 and TRBJ1-2; the D is unclear. Germline V gene sequence: CDR1 LNHNV, CDR2 YYDKDF (reference sequence). This CDR3 region has 13 residues. CDR3 sequence reads: CATSRDSAYGYTF. CDR3 nucleotides: TGTGCCACCAGCAGAGACAGCGCCTATGGGTACACCTTC.

The sample holds one count of this clone. The V and J genes are TRBV5-1 and TRBJ1-4, with TRBD1 matching over 10 bases. The CDR3 has 14 residues. J gave up 5 bases and V 6 bases, and 4 bases lay outside the gene matches. CDR1 and CDR2 from the germline V gene are SGHRS and YFSETQ. CDR3 coding DNA: TGCGCCAGCACGCGGACAGGGGGAAATGAAAAACTGTTTTTT. Translated: CASTRTGGNEKLFF.

CDR3 nucleotide sequence: TGTGCCAGTAGTATGAAAGGGGGCTACACTGAAGCTTTCTTT. Translating it yields CASSMKGGYTEAFF. The gene calls are TRBV19 and TRBJ1-1; TRBD1 agrees at 7 bases. The CDR3 spans 14 residues. Trimming at V came to 3 bases and at J to 3 bases, leaving 4 bases not matched to a gene. CDR1 LNHDA and CDR2 SQIVND come from the germline V gene (reference sequence).

The CDR3 spells CASSLVGAGGRETQYF. The DNA for the CDR3 is TGTGCCAGCAGCTTAGTGGGGGCAGGGGGCCGGGAGACCCAGTACTTC. The chain joins TRBV7-8 to TRBJ2-5; 8 bases fit TRBD1. The CDR3 consists of 16 residues. CDR1 is SGHVS, CDR2 FQNEAQ, per germline. The J segment lost 5 bases and the V segment lost 1 base, leaving 9 bases of the junction unmatched.

V and J are TRBV12-3 or TRBV12-4 and TRBJ1-3; D remains ambiguous. V lost 2 bases to trimming and J lost 8 bases, with 10 bases between them. The CDR3 contains 13 residues. CDR3 amino acids: CASSLSFRDTIYF. As DNA, the CDR3 is TGTGCCAGCAGTTTATCGTTTCGGGACACCATATATTTT.

The V gene is TRBV27, the J gene TRBJ1-1; TRBD1 aligns across 9 bases. With V trimmed by 8 bases and J by 1 base, 11 bases remained unmatched. This CDR3 comprises 16 residues. The germline CDR1 and CDR2 sequences are MNHEY and SMNVEV (reference sequence). CDR3 sequence (DNA): TGTGCCAGCCGCTTTGAACAGGGGGCCCCGAACACTGAAGCTTTCTTT. Translation: CASRFEQGAPNTEAFF.

This chain connects TRBV5-6 to TRBJ1-2; perhaps TRBD1 as D (5 bases). Germline CDR1 and CDR2: SGHDT and YYEEEE. The CDR3 loop spans 14 amino acids. V lost 1 base, J lost 7 bases, and 14 bases lay in between. The CDR3 spells CASSLYQGRLGYTF. The CDR3 DNA is TGTGCCAGCAGCTTGTACCAGGGAAGACTTGGCTACACCTTC. Full variable domain (missing parts from reference TRBV5-6 and TRBJ1-2): DAGVTQSPTHLIKTRGQQVTLRCSPKSGHDTVSWYQQALGQGPQFIFQYYEEEERQRGNFPDRFSGHQFPNYSSELNVNALLLGDSALYLCASSLYQGRLGYTFGSGTRLTVV.

The chain combines TRBV3-1 (or the pseudogene TRBV3-2) with TRBJ1-2; 9 positions match TRBD1. The CDR3 contains 16 residues. Germline loops: CDR1 LGHDT, CDR2 YNNKEL (reference sequence). V shed 1 base and J 0 bases; nucleotides not matched to a gene: 3. The CDR3 region has the DNA TGTGCCAGCAGCCAAGTCCGGGACAGGGCTAACTATGGCTACACCTTC. It codes for CASSQVRDRANYGYTF.

CDR3 nucleotides: TGTGCCAGCAGCGTAGGAGGGGGCGCAACTAATGAAAAACTGTTTTTT. Translating gives CASSVGGGATNEKLFF. This rearrangement joins TRBV9 to TRBJ1-4, with 7 bases that match TRBD1. CDR3 size: 16 residues. Trimming took 0 bases from V and 0 from J; bases not matched to a gene: 2. In germline, CDR1 is SGDLS, CDR2 YYNGEE.

The CDR3 loop reads CASSLGHNSYEQYF. In nucleotides, the CDR3 is TGTGCCAGCAGCTTAGGGCACAACTCCTACGAGCAGTACTTC. This chain joins TRBV7-9 and TRBJ2-7, with no clear D. V lost 1 base and J 0 bases, leaving 7 bases between the germline ends. CDR1 and CDR2 from the germline V gene are SEHNR and FQNEAQ (reference sequence). The CDR3 is 14 amino acids.

The chain couples TRBV24-1 to TRBJ2-3; 7 positions agree with TRBD2. Germline V gene sequence: CDR1 KGHDR, CDR2 SFDVKD. This CDR3 is built from 16 residues. V shed 5 bases, J shed 4 bases, and the junction held 11 bases outside the gene matches. This chain's CDR3 is CATSAGIGGISDTQYF. In DNA form, the CDR3 reads TGTGCCACCAGTGCGGGGATCGGGGGGATCTCAGATACGCAGTATTTT.

This chain links TRBV10-3 with TRBJ1-3, with a tentative D call TRBD1 (6 bases). This CDR3 is 12 amino acids long. Trimming removed 8 bases at V and 1 base at J, with 6 bases between. Germline-derived CDR1 and CDR2 are ENHRY and SYGVKD. CDR3 bases: TGTGCCATCCAGGGGTCTGGAAACACCATATATTTT. It specifies CAIQGSGNTIYF.

J is TRBJ2-5 and V is TRBV19; 8 bases fit TRBD1. Trimming at V came to 10 bases and at J to 5 bases, leaving 3 bases not matched to a gene. Per the germline V gene, CDR1 is LNHDA and CDR2 is SQIVND (reference sequence). The CDR3 consists of 11 residues. CDR3 in DNA: TGTGCCACTAGGACAGGGGAGACCCAGTACTTC. This sequence encodes CATRTGETQYF.